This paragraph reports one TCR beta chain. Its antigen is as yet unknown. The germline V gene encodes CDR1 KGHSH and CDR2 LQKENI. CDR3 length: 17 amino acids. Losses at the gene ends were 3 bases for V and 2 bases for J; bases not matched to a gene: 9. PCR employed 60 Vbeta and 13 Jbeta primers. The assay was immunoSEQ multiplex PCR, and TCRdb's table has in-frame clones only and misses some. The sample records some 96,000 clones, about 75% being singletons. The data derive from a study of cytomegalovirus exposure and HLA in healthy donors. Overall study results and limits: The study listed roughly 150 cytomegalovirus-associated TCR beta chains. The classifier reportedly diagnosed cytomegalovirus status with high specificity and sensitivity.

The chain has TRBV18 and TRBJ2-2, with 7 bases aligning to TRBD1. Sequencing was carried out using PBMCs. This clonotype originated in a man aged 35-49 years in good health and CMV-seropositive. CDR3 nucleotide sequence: TGTGCCAGCTCACCTATCCTCCGGGACAGAAACACCGGGGAGCTGTTTTTT. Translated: CASSPILRDRNTGELFF.